This is a list of T cell receptor beta chains from one sample in a study of tumor-infiltrating lymphocytes in oesophageal squamous cell carcinoma. From the PCR reads, TCRdb called clonotypes with MiXCR, one entry per CDR3 protein. The sample includes over 9,500 distinct CDR3 sequences, approximately 47% seen only once; the top ten take approximately 13%. The material sequenced was normal esophageal tissue next to the tumor. Receptor source: a male donor with esophageal squamous cell carcinoma. The CDR3 runs from the conserved cysteine through the conserved F or W. Each record gives: V gene, D gene, clone size, J gene, CDR3 DNA, CDR3 protein. A D gene is named only where the DNA matches it firmly. Size tells how often a clone was seen (once, few, many) or the class of an expanded clone, and some rows leave it out.

v_call: TRBV7-2; d_call: TRBD1; clone_size: -; j_call: TRBJ1-5; cdr3_nt: TGTGCCAGCAGCTTGGACAGGGTTGACAATCAGCCCCAGCATTTT; cdr3_aa: CASSLDRVDNQPQHF
v_call: TRBV18; d_call: -; clone_size: -; j_call: TRBJ2-3; cdr3_nt: TGTGCCAGCTCACAGGGCAAGGGATCTAGCACAGATACGCAGTATTTT; cdr3_aa: CASSQGKGSSTDTQYF
v_call: TRBV14; d_call: -; clone_size: once; j_call: TRBJ2-3; cdr3_nt: TGTGCCAGCAGCCAAGATCCGGCCACCTCTAGCACAGATACGCAGTATTTT; cdr3_aa: CASSQDPATSSTDTQYF
v_call: TRBV7-6; d_call: TRBD2; clone_size: few; j_call: TRBJ2-3; cdr3_nt: TGTGCCAGCAGCTTAGCCACGGCTAGCGGGAGCAATGAGCAGTATTTT; cdr3_aa: CASSLATASGSNEQYF
v_call: TRBV5-1; d_call: -; clone_size: -; j_call: TRBJ2-3; cdr3_nt: TGCGCCAGCAGCACCCCACAGGGGAGGGGCACAGATACGCAGTATTTT; cdr3_aa: CASSTPQGRGTDTQYF
v_call: TRBV5-6; d_call: -; clone_size: -; j_call: TRBJ2-1; cdr3_nt: TGTGCCAGCAGCTCGAATTTGAATCTTGTTGGGCAGTTCTTC; cdr3_aa: CASSSNLNLVGQFF
v_call: TRBV11-2; d_call: TRBD2; clone_size: many; j_call: TRBJ2-3; cdr3_nt: TGTGCCAGCAGCCCCGGGAGGGGCACAGATACGCAGTATTTT; cdr3_aa: CASSPGRGTDTQYF
v_call: TRBV7-2; d_call: TRBD1; clone_size: -; j_call: TRBJ2-7; cdr3_nt: TGTGCCAGCAGTTTATCGGGGACAGCAAAACCCTACGAGCAGTACTTC; cdr3_aa: CASSLSGTAKPYEQYF
v_call: TRBV7-3; d_call: TRBD2; clone_size: -; j_call: TRBJ2-1; cdr3_nt: TGTGCCAGCAGCTACTCTAGCGGGGGACTAGGGGGAGAGCAGTTCTTC; cdr3_aa: CASSYSSGGLGGEQFF
v_call: TRBV7-8; d_call: TRBD2; clone_size: few; j_call: TRBJ2-1; cdr3_nt: TGTGCCAGCAGCTTAAGAAGGACTAGCGGGAACAATGAGCAGTTCTTC; cdr3_aa: CASSLRRTSGNNEQFF
v_call: TRBV7-8; d_call: TRBD2; clone_size: -; j_call: TRBJ2-1; cdr3_nt: TGTGCCAGCAGCCGGCTAGCGGGAGGTGGCTGGGAGCAGTTCTTC; cdr3_aa: CASSRLAGGGWEQFF
v_call: TRBV2; d_call: -; clone_size: many; j_call: TRBJ2-1; cdr3_nt: TGTGCCAGCAGTGAATCGCCTAGCGCCTCTACCTACAATGAGCAGTTCTTC; cdr3_aa: CASSESPSASTYNEQFF
v_call: TRBV12-3/TRBV12-4; d_call: -; clone_size: -; j_call: TRBJ2-3; cdr3_nt: TGTGCCAGCAGAGGACTAAACACAGATACGCAGTATTTT; cdr3_aa: CASRGLNTDTQYF
v_call: TRBV7-3; d_call: TRBD2; clone_size: -; j_call: TRBJ2-1; cdr3_nt: TGTGCCAGCAGCAAGACTAGCGGGAGTCGGGATGAGCAGTTCTTC; cdr3_aa: CASSKTSGSRDEQFF
v_call: TRBV7-2; d_call: TRBD2; clone_size: large; j_call: TRBJ2-3; cdr3_nt: TGTGCCAGCAGCTCACAACTAGCGGGGGGCCCAGATTTT; cdr3_aa: CASSSQLAGGPDF
v_call: TRBV7-6; d_call: -; clone_size: -; j_call: TRBJ2-5; cdr3_nt: TGTGCCAGCAGCTGGGGTAGGCAAGAGACCCAGTACTTC; cdr3_aa: CASSWGRQETQYF
v_call: TRBV5-4; d_call: -; clone_size: many; j_call: TRBJ2-7; cdr3_nt: TGTGCCAGCAGAGCCTCCGGGAGAAACGAGCAGTACTTC; cdr3_aa: CASRASGRNEQYF
v_call: TRBV12-3/TRBV12-4; d_call: TRBD1; clone_size: -; j_call: TRBJ1-1; cdr3_nt: TGTGCCAGCAGTCGACAGGGGAACACTGAAGCTTTCTTT; cdr3_aa: CASSRQGNTEAFF
v_call: TRBV7-2; d_call: -; clone_size: -; j_call: TRBJ2-7; cdr3_nt: TGTGCCAGCAGCTCCCCGATTCGGGGTATGGTCTCCTACGAGCAGTACTTC; cdr3_aa: CASSSPIRGMVSYEQYF